The 21 T cell receptor beta chains below were found in one sample sequenced in a study of shared clonotypes between healthy human individuals. Clones were sequenced by immunoSEQ multiplex PCR, and TCRdb holds only the in-frame ones, with some missing. The sample has roughly 2.5 million clones; over 85% are singletons. What was sequenced was naive CD4+ T cells sorted from blood. The subset denotes: CD45RA+ positively selected. Receptor source: a man aged 18 to 35 in good health.

The V and J genes are TRBV9 and TRBJ2-1; maybe TRBD2 (5 bases). The germline CDR1 and CDR2 sequences are SGDLS and YYNGEE. This CDR3 has 15 residues. V shed 0 bases and J shed 1 base, with 8 bases lying between them. The chain's CDR3 is CASSVEAGSYNEQFF. CDR3 DNA: TGTGCCAGCAGCGTAGAGGCGGGTTCCTACAATGAGCAGTTCTTC.

V usage is TRBV5-4 and J usage is TRBJ1-6; tentatively, D is TRBD1 (6 bases). Germline V CDR1 and CDR2: SGHNT, YYREEE (reference sequence). The CDR3 sequence is 17 residues long. Between the trimmed V and J ends, which lost 4 bases and 5 bases, there was a span of 19 bases. In DNA form, the CDR3 reads TGTGCCAGCAGCACAGCTCGATTGGGACAAAATAATTCACCCCTCCACTTT. It encodes CASSTARLGQNNSPLHF.

The chain is built from TRBV11-2 and TRBJ2-2, with 7 nucleotides matching TRBD2. Germline CDR1 is SGHAT and CDR2 is FQNNGV. With V trimmed by 5 bases and J by 6 bases, 6 bases remained unmatched. The CDR3 has 14 residues. The CDR3: CASSPLGGAGELFF. The CDR3 region has the DNA TGTGCCAGCAGCCCTCTGGGGGGGGCCGGGGAGCTGTTTTTT.

The chain couples TRBV5-1 to TRBJ1-1; a possible D gene is TRBD1 (6 bases). The CDR3 has 13 residues. V lost 4 bases, J lost 5 bases, and 12 bases lay in between. Germline V CDR1 and CDR2: SGHRS, YFSETQ. In nucleotides, the CDR3 is TGCGCCAGCAGCAAAGACAGGTGGACTGAAGCTTTCTTT. Protein sequence: CASSKDRWTEAFF.

Remarks on this clone: Other DNA variants within this sample encode the same CDR3. The J gene is TRBJ1-2, the V gene TRBV7-2; D gene uncertain. Germline assignment: CDR1 SGHTA and CDR2 FQGNSA. The CDR3 spans 11 residues. V lost 3 bases, J lost 3 bases, and 2 bases lay in between. CDR3 DNA sequence: TGTGCCAGCAGCTTGGACTATGGCTACACCTTC. Translation gives CASSLDYGYTF.

Concerning this clone: This CDR3 is also generated by other DNA sequences in the sample. This chain connects TRBV18 to TRBJ2-7; 8 positions agree with TRBD2. The J segment lost 3 bases and the V segment lost 6 bases, leaving 4 bases of the junction unmatched. Germline V CDR1 and CDR2: KGHSH, LQKENI. The CDR3 is 13 amino acids. CDR3 in amino acids: CASSRTSGYEQYF. The CDR3 DNA sequence: TGTGCCAGCTCGCGTACTAGCGGCTACGAGCAGTACTTC. Full variable domain (remainder filled in from reference TRBV18 and TRBJ2-7): NAGVMQNPRHLVRRRGQEARLRCSPMKGHSHVYWYRQLPEEGLKFMVYLQKENIIDESGMPKERFSAEFPKEGPSILRIQQVVRGDSAAYFCASSRTSGYEQYFGPGTRLTVT.

This rearrangement joins TRBV11-2 to TRBJ2-1; 10 bases align to TRBD2. Germline trimming cut 3 bases from V and 0 bases from J; bases unmatched to any gene: 8. The CDR3 has 18 residues. Germline CDR1 and CDR2: SGHAT and FQNNGV. For the CDR3, the DNA is TGTGCCAGCAGCTTGGAACTACTAGCGGGGCTCTCCTACAATGAGCAGTTCTTC. Translating it yields CASSLELLAGLSYNEQFF.

CDR3: CASSSPGQGPALNNSPLHF. DNA of the CDR3: TGTGCCAGCAGTTCGCCGGGACAGGGGCCAGCTTTGAATAATTCACCCCTCCACTTT. This rearrangement joins TRBV28 to TRBJ1-6, with TRBD1 matching over 10 bases. Germline V gives CDR1 MDHEN, CDR2 SYDVKM. The junction had 14 bases not matched to a gene; V was cut back by 4 bases and J by 5 bases. This CDR3 region has 19 residues.

The rearrangement joins TRBV7-9 to TRBJ1-2; TRBD1 might be the D (6 bases). Trimming left V 7 bases short and J 8 bases short, with 20 bases between. There are 14 residues in the CDR3. Germline V gene lookup returns CDR1 SEHNR and CDR2 FQNEAQ (reference sequence). This CDR3 is CASINLGAPFGYTF. Written as DNA, the CDR3 is TGTGCCAGCATCAACTTGGGGGCCCCTTTCGGCTACACCTTC.

The V and J genes are TRBV12-5 and TRBJ2-1; 11 bases are a match to TRBD1. This CDR3 is 15 amino acids long. CDR1 and CDR2 from the germline V gene are LGHNT and FRNRAP. After removal of 2 bases from V and 8 bases from J, the junction contained 5 bases not matched to a gene. As DNA, the CDR3 is TGTGCTAGTGGTTTGTGGGACAGGGGGAAGGATGAGCAGTTCTTC. This translates into CASGLWDRGKDEQFF.

To note about this clone: The identical CDR3 is also encoded by other nucleotide sequences in the sample. The chain carries TRBV7-9 and TRBJ1-4, with D perhaps matching TRBD1 (5 bases). Germline V lookup: CDR1 SEHNR, CDR2 FQNEAQ (reference sequence). The CDR3 has 14 amino acids. V lost 2 bases to trimming and J lost 5 bases, with 9 bases between them. CDR3 amino acids: CASSLRGENEKLFF. The CDR3 bases are TGTGCCAGCAGCTTACGGGGGGAAAATGAAAAACTGTTTTTT.

The V gene is TRBV6-1, the J gene TRBJ1-2; D perhaps matches TRBD1 (6 bases). The V and J ends lost 6 bases and 4 bases respectively, with 12 bases between them. Per the germline V gene, CDR1 is MNHNS and CDR2 is SASEGT. The CDR3 covers 13 residues. The CDR3 DNA reads as TGTGCCAGCAGCACAGGACAGCTCTATGGCTACACCTTC. Protein sequence: CASSTGQLYGYTF.

The chain carries TRBV7-9 and TRBJ2-2; TRBD2 agrees at 8 bases. This CDR3 spans 15 amino acids. The germline V gene encodes CDR1 SEHNR and CDR2 FQNEAQ (reference sequence). The V gene end was trimmed by 5 bases and the J gene end by 9 bases; junction bases not matched to a gene: 11. CDR3 sequence reads: CASSPNSLAGRELFF. CDR3 sequence (DNA): TGTGCCAGCAGCCCCAACTCGCTAGCGGGTCGGGAGCTGTTTTTT. The full variable domain, rest sourced from reference TRBV7-9 and TRBJ2-2, is DTGVSQNPRHKITKRGQNVTFRCDPISEHNRLYWYRQTLGQGPEFLTYFQNEAQLEKSRLLSDRFSAERPKGSFSTLEIQRTEQGDSAMYLCASSPNSLAGRELFFGEGSRLTVL.

A note on this clone: The same CDR3 can be traced to other DNA sequences in this sample. Here the CDR3 reads CASSYSISGANVLTF. DNA of the CDR3: TGTGCCAGCAGTTACTCGATCTCTGGGGCCAACGTCCTGACTTTC. The gene calls are TRBV6-5 and TRBJ2-6; D is ambiguous. Germline loops: CDR1 MNHEY, CDR2 SVGAGI. The CDR3 contains 15 residues. V shed 0 bases and J shed 0 bases, with 3 bases lying between them.

V gene TRBV29-1 combines with J gene TRBJ2-3; D is tentatively TRBD1 or TRBD2 (6 bases each). Germline V gives CDR1 SQVTM, CDR2 ANQGSEA. There are 14 residues in the CDR3. V shed 7 bases and J shed 4 bases, with 18 bases lying between them. The CDR3 DNA sequence: TGCAGCGCCGGGGTTAGGGGGGTCTCAGATACGCAGTATTTT. Protein: CSAGVRGVSDTQYF.

The chain recombines TRBV25-1 with TRBJ2-3, with D possibly being TRBD2 (5 bases). Germline loops: CDR1 MGHDK, CDR2 SYGVNS. V lost 3 bases and J lost 4, with 17 bases in between. The CDR3 runs 16 residues. The CDR3 DNA reads TGTGCCAGCAGTGAGTCGATAGCGCGAACCCCAGATACGCAGTATTTT. This codes for CASSESIARTPDTQYF.

This chain links TRBV30 with TRBJ1-5; no firm D call. The CDR3 has 14 amino acids. Germline CDR1 is GTSNPN and CDR2 is SVGIG (reference sequence). Trimming shortened V by 2 bases and J by 7 bases, and 15 bases separated the two germline ends. The CDR3 loop reads CAWSTRGRKQPQHF. The CDR3 bases are TGTGCCTGGAGTACCCGTGGGAGAAAACAGCCCCAGCATTTT.

V is TRBV6-6 and J is TRBJ1-6, with D perhaps matching TRBD1 (5 bases). Per the germline V gene, CDR1 is MNHNY and CDR2 is SVGAGI (reference sequence). The CDR3 extends over 13 amino acids. Trimming removed 7 bases at V and 7 bases at J, with 11 bases between. This CDR3 reads CASTPRENSPLHF. The CDR3 nucleotides read TGTGCCAGCACCCCCAGGGAGAATTCACCCCTCCACTTT.

The CDR3 region is CSVEPRGASTNYGYTF. The CDR3 region has the DNA TGCAGCGTTGAGCCTCGAGGGGCTTCTACGAACTATGGCTACACCTTC. The chain couples TRBV29-1 to TRBJ1-2; a weak D match, TRBD1 (5 bases). The CDR3 contains 16 residues. Trimming left V 3 bases short and J 2 bases short, with 19 bases between. Looked up from germline, CDR1 is SQVTM and CDR2 is ANQGSEA.

V gene TRBV5-1 combines with J gene TRBJ2-7; 11 nucleotides match TRBD1. This CDR3 comprises 15 residues. Trimming at V came to 0 bases and at J to 5 bases, leaving 4 bases not matched to a gene. Germline V lookup: CDR1 SGHRS, CDR2 YFSETQ. DNA for the CDR3: TGCGCCAGCAGCTTGGATAGGACAGGGGGCGACGAGCAGTACTTC. It is translated as CASSLDRTGGDEQYF. The full variable domain, completed using reference TRBV5-1 and TRBJ2-7, is KAGVTQTPRYLIKTRGQQVTLSCSPISGHRSVSWYQQTPGQGLQFLFEYFSETQRNKGNFPGRFSGRQFSNSRSEMNVSTLELGDSALYLCASSLDRTGGDEQYFGPGTRLTVT.

This clone showed up just once. The rearrangement links TRBV5-1 to TRBJ2-2, with D perhaps given as TRBD1 or TRBD2 (5 bases each). Trimming stripped 1 base from V and 0 bases from J, with 10 bases between. This CDR3 region has 16 residues. Per the germline V gene, CDR1 is SGHRS and CDR2 is YFSETQ. The CDR3 loop is CASSLSGLANTGELFF. CDR3 bases: TGCGCCAGCAGCTTGTCGGGGCTCGCGAACACCGGGGAGCTGTTTTTT.